This TCR beta chain emerged from a study of Ad26.COV2.S vaccination and SARS-CoV-2 variants. Study information: Donor was assigned to the Ad26.COV2.S arm of trial COV1001.

The method was immunoSEQ multiplex PCR; TCRdb's version includes in-frame clones alone and lacks a portion of them. Of 350,000 to 450,000 clones listed, roughly 90% were seen once; the top ten hold about 1.7%. Germline values: CDR1 SGDLS, CDR2 YYNGEE. This CDR3 is 13 amino acids long. Trimming took off 1 base at V and 1 base at J, with 5 bases between the two ends. Of note for this clone: Its matching antigen is unknown. The sample holds other DNA sequences that translate to the same CDR3.

Treatment defined: about 20 received Ad26.COV2.S at low or high dose, single or two shots; about five received placebo; per-sample allocation not given. Following the first vaccine or placebo injection, samples were taken on day 63. In Boston, the donor was an adult between 18-55 years of age. Study findings and constraints: Vaccinees displayed broader spike-specific TCR repertoires than placebo recipients.

This receptor was obtained from a person aged 18-65 years who received the Ad26.COV2.S COVID-19 vaccine or a placebo. The chain carries TRBV9 and TRBJ1-1; D is uncertain. The sequences come from peripheral blood, collected in a trial of Ad26.COV2.S vaccine versus placebo. CDR3 sequence: CASSVTGNTEAFF. The CDR3 bases are TGTGCCAGCAGCGTAACTGGGAACACTGAAGCTTTCTTT.